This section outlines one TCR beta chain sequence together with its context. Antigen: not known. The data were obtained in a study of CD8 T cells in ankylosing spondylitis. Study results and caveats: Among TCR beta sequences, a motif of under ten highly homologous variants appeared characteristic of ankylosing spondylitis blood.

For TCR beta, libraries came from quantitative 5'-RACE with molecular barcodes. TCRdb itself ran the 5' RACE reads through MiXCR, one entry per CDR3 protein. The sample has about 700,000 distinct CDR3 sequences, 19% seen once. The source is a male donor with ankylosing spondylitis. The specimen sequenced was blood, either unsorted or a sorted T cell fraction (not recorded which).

The CDR3 sequence: CASSLAGIAGAYEQYF. The CDR3, as DNA: TGTGCCAGCAGCTTAGCCGGAATAGCGGGAGCCTACGAGCAGTACTTC. The gene calls are TRBV11-2 and TRBJ2-7; 9 bases are shared with TRBD2. Per the germline V gene, CDR1 is SGHAT and CDR2 is FQNNGV. The CDR3 totals 16 residues. V was clipped by 1 base and J by 2 bases; unmatched bases: 6.